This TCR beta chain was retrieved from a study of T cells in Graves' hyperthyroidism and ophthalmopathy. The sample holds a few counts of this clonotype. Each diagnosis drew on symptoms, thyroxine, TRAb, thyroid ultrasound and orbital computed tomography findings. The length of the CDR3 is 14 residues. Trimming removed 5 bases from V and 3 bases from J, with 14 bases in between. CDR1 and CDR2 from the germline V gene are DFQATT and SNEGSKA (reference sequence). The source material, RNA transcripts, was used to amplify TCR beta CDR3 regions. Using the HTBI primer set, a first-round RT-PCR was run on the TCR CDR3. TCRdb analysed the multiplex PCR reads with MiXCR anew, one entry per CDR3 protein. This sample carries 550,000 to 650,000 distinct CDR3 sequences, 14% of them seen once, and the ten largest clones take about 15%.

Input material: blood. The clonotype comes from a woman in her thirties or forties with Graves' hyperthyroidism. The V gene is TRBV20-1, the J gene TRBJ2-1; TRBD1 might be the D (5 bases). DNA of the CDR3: TGCAGTGCTCCAGAGCCCAGGGTCTACAATGAGCAGTTCTTC. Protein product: CSAPEPRVYNEQFF.